This TCR beta chain was retrieved from a study of T-cell reconstitution after alpha-beta-depleted transplantation in children. Overall study findings and caveats: It was surviving recipient T cells and thymic progenitors that gave some patients high TCRbeta diversity at day 60.

The CDR3 is made up of 14 amino acids. V was trimmed by 0 bases and J by 4 bases, leaving 12 bases between them. Per the germline V gene, CDR1 is DFQATT and CDR2 is SNEGSKA (reference sequence). Preparation of the TCRbeta library involved a method that used unique molecular identifiers. TCRdb reprocessed the PCR reads via MiXCR and lists one record per CDR3 protein. The data contain under 750,000 distinct CDR3 sequences, 23% of them singletons. On this clonotype itself: No antigen is known for it.

Sample: PBMCs, mostly from graft donor cells, taken 360 days after TCRalphabeta/CD19-depleted stem cell transplant. The genes are TRBV20-1 and TRBJ2-5; D is possibly TRBD1 (6 bases). This receptor was taken from a boy under two years old who had a stem cell transplant for acute myeloid leukemia, so the T cells may come from the graft donor. The CDR3 DNA reads TGCAGTGCTAGAGATTACAGGGTTGGAGAGACCCAGTACTTC. Amino acid sequence: CSARDYRVGETQYF.